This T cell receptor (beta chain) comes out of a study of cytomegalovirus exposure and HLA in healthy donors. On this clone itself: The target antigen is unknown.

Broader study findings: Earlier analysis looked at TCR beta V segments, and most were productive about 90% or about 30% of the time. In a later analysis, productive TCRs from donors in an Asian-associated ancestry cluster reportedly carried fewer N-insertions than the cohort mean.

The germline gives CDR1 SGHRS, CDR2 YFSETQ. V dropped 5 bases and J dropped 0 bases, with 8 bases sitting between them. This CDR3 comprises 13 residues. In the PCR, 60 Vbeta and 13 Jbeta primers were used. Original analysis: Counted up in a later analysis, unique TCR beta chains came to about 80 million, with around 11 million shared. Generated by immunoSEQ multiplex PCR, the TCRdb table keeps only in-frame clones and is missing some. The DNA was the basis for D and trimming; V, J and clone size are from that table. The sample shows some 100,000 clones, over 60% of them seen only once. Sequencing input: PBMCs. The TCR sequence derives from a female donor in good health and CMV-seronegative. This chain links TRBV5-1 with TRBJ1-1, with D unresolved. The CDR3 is CASSQVMNTEAFF. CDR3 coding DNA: TGCGCCAGCAGTCAGGTGATGAACACTGAAGCTTTCTTT.